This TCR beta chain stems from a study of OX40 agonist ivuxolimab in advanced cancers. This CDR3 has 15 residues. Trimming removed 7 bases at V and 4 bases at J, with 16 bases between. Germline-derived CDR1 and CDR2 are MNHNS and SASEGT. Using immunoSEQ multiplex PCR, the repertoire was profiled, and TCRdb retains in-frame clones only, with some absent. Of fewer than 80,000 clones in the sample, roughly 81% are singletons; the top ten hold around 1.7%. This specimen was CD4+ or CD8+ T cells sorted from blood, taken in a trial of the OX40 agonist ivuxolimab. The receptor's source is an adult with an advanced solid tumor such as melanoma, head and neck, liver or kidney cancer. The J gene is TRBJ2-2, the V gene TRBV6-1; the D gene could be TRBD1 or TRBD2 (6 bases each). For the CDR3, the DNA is TGTGCCAGCATCGAGCCGGGGGCGGGCACCGGGGAGCTGTTTTTT. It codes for CASIEPGAGTGELFF.